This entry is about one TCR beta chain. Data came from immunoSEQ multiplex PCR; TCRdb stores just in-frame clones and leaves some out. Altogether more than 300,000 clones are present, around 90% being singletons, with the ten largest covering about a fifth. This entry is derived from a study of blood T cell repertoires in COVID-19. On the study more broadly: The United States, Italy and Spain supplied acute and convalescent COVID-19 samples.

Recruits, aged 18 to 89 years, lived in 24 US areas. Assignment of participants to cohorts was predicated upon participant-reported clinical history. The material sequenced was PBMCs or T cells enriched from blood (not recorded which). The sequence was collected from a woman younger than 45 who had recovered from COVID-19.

CDR3 sequence reads: CASSEGYPFVLDEQYF. CDR3 nucleotides: TGTGCCAGCAGCGAAGGGTATCCTTTCGTGTTAGACGAGCAGTACTTC. The chain recombines TRBV3-1 (or the pseudogene TRBV3-2) with TRBJ2-7; D uncertain. V was shortened by 5 bases and J by 5 bases, with 22 bases between the two germline ends. The CDR3 spans 16 residues. Germline CDR1 LGHDT, CDR2 YNNKEL (reference sequence).